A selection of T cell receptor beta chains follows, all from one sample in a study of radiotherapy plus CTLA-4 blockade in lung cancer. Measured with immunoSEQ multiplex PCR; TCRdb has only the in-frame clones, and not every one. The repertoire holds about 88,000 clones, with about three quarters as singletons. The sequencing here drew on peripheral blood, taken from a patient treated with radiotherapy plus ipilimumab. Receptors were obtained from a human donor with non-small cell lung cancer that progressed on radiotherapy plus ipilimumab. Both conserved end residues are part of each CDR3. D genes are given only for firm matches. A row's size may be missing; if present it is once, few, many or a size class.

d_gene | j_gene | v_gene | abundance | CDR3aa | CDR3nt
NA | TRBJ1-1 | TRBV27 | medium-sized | CASSTTGSDTEAFF | TGTGCCAGCAGCACTACAGGGTCCGACACTGAAGCTTTCTTT
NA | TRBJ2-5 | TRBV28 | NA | CASALPDGVTQYF | TGTGCCAGCGCCCTTCCCGACGGGGTGACCCAGTACTTC
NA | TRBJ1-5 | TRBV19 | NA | CASTGQTTNQPQHF | TGTGCCAGTACCGGACAGACAACTAATCAGCCCCAGCATTTT
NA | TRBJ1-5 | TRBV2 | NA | CASSEGVSAVQPQHF | TGTGCCAGCAGTGAAGGAGTCTCTGCGGTCCAGCCCCAGCATTTT
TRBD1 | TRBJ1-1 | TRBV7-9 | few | CASSLVTGQGNTEAFF | TGTGCCAGCAGCTTAGTTACGGGACAGGGGAACACTGAAGCTTTCTTT
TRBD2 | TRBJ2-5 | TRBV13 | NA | CASSRARASGNQETQYF | TGTGCCAGCAGCAGGGCTCGGGCTAGCGGAAACCAAGAGACCCAGTACTTC
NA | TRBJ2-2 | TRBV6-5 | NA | CASSYSGGPTGELFF | TGTGCCAGCAGTTACTCGGGAGGTCCCACCGGGGAGCTGTTTTTT
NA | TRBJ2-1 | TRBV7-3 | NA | CASSLSGNPNEQFF | TGTGCCAGCAGCTTATCCGGCAATCCTAATGAGCAGTTCTTC
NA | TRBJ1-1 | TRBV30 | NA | CAWAYTYTEAFF | TGTGCCTGGGCCTACACCTACACTGAAGCTTTCTTT
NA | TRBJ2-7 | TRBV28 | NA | CASSVPSTYEQYF | TGTGCCAGCAGCGTGCCAAGCACCTACGAGCAGTACTTC
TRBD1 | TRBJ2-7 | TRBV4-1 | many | CASSQDKQGEYSYEQYF | TGCGCCAGCAGCCAAGATAAACAGGGGGAGTACTCCTACGAGCAGTACTTC
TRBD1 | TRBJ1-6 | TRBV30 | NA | CAWSAGGGHNSPLHF | TGTGCCTGGAGTGCAGGGGGTGGACATAATTCACCCCTCCACTTT
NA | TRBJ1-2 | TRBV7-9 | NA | CASSVDSSYGYTF | TGTGCCAGCAGCGTTGACAGCTCCTATGGCTACACCTTC
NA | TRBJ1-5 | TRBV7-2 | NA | CASSLGWSNQPQHF | TGTGCCAGCAGCCTCGGATGGAGCAATCAGCCCCAGCATTTT
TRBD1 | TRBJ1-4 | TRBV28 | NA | CASSLYRDREGKLFF | TGTGCCAGCAGTCTATACCGGGACAGGGAGGGAAAACTGTTTTTT
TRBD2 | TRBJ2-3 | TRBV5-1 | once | CASSPQETGGADTQYF | TGCGCCAGCAGCCCCCAGGAGACCGGGGGGGCAGATACGCAGTATTTT
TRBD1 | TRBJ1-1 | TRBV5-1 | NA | CASSLAPGTAGPEAFF | TGCGCCAGCAGCTTGGCTCCCGGGACAGCTGGACCTGAAGCTTTCTTT
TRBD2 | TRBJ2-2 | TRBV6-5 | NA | CASSSPGGAGTGELFF | TGTGCCAGCAGTTCCCCGGGGGGGGCGGGCACCGGGGAGCTGTTTTTT
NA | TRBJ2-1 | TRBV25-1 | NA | CASSESRTVYNEQFF | TGTGCCAGCAGTGAATCTCGGACGGTGTACAATGAGCAGTTCTTC
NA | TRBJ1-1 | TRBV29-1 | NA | CSVAGHQNTEAFF | TGCAGCGTTGCGGGACACCAGAACACTGAAGCTTTCTTT
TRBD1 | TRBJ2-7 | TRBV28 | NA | CASSSISGTGGSYEQYF | TGTGCCAGCAGTTCGATATCCGGGACAGGGGGATCCTACGAGCAGTACTTC
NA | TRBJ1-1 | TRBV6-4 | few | CARQGLGNTEAFF | TGTGCCCGCCAGGGGCTAGGGAACACTGAAGCTTTCTTT
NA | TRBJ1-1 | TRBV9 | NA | CASSVITGNTEAFF | TGTGCCAGCAGCGTGATCACCGGGAACACTGAAGCTTTCTTT